This T cell receptor beta chain came from a study of T-cell reconstitution after alpha-beta-depleted transplantation in children. Trimming left V 1 base short and J 1 base short, with 13 bases between. CDR1 and CDR2 from the germline V gene are SGHVS and FQNEAQ. The CDR3 totals 16 residues. Library preparation (for TCRbeta) was performed with unique molecular identifiers. TCRdb independently ran MiXCR on the PCR reads; one entry per CDR3 protein. The sample yields fewer than 250,000 distinct CDR3 sequences, 17% seen once. This receptor was obtained from a male patient aged 2 to 9 who had a stem cell transplant for acute lymphoblastic leukemia, so the T cells may come from the graft donor. The chain is built from TRBV7-8 and TRBJ2-5; D is unclear. Sequenced material: PBMCs, mostly from graft donor cells, taken 360 days after TCRalphabeta/CD19-depleted stem cell transplant. CDR3 sequence reads: CASSLGPLLLQETQYF. The CDR3 DNA sequence: TGTGCCAGCAGCTTAGGCCCGCTATTACTCCAAGAGACCCAGTACTTC. Using reference TRBV7-8 and TRBJ2-5 for the parts outside the CDR3, the full variable domain is GAGVSQSPRYKVAKRGQDVALRCDPISGHVSLFWYQQALGQGPEFLTYFQNEAQLDKSGLPSDRFFAERPEGSVSTLKIQRTQQEDSAVYLCASSLGPLLLQETQYFGPGTRLLVL.